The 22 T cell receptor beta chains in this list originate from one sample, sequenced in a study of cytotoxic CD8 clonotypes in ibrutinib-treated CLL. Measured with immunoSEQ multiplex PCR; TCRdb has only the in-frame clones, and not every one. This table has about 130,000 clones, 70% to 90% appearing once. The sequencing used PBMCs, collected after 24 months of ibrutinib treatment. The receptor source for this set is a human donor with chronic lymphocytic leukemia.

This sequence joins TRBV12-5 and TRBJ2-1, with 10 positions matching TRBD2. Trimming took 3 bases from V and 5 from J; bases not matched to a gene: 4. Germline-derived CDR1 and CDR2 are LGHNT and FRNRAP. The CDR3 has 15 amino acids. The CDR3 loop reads CASGLLAGPNNEQFF. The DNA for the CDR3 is TGTGCTAGTGGTTTACTAGCGGGACCAAACAATGAGCAGTTCTTC.

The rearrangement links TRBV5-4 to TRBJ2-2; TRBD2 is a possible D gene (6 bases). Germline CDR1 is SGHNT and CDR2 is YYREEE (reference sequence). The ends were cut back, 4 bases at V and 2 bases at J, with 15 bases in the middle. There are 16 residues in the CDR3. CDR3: CASSPGGGVNTGELFF. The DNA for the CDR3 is TGTGCCAGCAGCCCCGGCGGAGGGGTAAACACCGGGGAGCTGTTTTTT.

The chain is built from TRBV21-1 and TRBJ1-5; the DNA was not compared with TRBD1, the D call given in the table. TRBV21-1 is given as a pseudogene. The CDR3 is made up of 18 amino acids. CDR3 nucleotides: TGTGCCAGCAACCTTGTAGGGGGACCCGGCCATAGCAATCAGCCCCAGCATTTT. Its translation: CASNLVGGPGHSNQPQHF.

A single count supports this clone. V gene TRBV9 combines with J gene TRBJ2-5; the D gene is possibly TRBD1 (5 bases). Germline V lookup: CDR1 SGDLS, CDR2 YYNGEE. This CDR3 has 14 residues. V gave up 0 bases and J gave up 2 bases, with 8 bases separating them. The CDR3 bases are TGTGCCAGCAGCGTAGGGGGCCGACAAGAGACCCAGTACTTC. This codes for CASSVGGRQETQYF.

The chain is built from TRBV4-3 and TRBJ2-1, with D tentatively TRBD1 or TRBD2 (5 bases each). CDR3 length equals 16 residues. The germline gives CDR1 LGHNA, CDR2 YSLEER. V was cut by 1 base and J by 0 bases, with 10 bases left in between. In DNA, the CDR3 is TGCGCCAGCAGCCAAGCCCGGGACCGCTCCTACAATGAGCAGTTCTTC. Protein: CASSQARDRSYNEQFF.

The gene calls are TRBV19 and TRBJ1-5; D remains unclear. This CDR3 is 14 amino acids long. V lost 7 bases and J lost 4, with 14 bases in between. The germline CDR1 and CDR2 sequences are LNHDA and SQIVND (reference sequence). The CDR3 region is CASTRLVGNQPQHF. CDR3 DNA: TGTGCCAGTACTCGTCTCGTAGGGAATCAGCCCCAGCATTTT.

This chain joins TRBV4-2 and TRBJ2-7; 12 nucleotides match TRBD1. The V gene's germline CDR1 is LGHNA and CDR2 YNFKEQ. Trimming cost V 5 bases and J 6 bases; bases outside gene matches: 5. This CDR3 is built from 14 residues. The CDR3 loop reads CASSDRDRGLEQYF. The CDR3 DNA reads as TGTGCCAGCAGCGACCGGGACAGGGGGCTCGAGCAGTACTTC.

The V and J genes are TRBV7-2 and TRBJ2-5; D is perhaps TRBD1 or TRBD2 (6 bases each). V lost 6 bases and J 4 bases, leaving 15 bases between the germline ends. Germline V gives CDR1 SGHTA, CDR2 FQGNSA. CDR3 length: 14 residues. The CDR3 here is CASRRGGGGETQYF. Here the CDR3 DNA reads TGTGCCAGCAGACGTGGAGGGGGAGGAGAGACCCAGTACTTC.

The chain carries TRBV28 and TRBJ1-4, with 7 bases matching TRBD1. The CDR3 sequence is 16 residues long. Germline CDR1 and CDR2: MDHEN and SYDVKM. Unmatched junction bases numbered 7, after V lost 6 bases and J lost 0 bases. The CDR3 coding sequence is TGTGCCAGCAGCGGGGCAGGGGGAGCAACTAATGAAAAACTGTTTTTT. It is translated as CASSGAGGATNEKLFF.

In DNA form, the CDR3 reads TGTGCCAGCAGCTTAGGGAATTGGGGGGACACTGAAGCTTTCTTT. It yields the protein CASSLGNWGDTEAFF. The genes are TRBV7-2 and TRBJ1-1; D may be TRBD1 (5 bases). This CDR3 region has 15 residues. Germline values: CDR1 SGHTA, CDR2 FQGNSA. Trimming cost V 1 base and J 3 bases, with 12 bases left between them.

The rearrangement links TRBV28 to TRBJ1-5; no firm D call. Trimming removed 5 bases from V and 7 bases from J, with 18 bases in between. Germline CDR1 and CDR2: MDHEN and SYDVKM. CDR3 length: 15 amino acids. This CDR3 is CASSLYPPQLQPQHF. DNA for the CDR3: TGTGCCAGCAGTCTGTATCCACCACAGTTGCAGCCCCAGCATTTT.

CDR3 in amino acids: CASSLGRGASTDTQYF. CDR3 nucleotides: TGTGCCAGCAGCCTGGGGCGTGGCGCTAGCACAGATACGCAGTATTTT. The gene calls are TRBV5-4 and TRBJ2-3, with TRBD1 as a possible D gene (5 bases). The CDR3 runs 16 residues. Germline V gene lookup returns CDR1 SGHNT and CDR2 YYREEE (reference sequence). With 4 bases removed from V and 0 bases from J, the gap between germline ends came to 15 bases.

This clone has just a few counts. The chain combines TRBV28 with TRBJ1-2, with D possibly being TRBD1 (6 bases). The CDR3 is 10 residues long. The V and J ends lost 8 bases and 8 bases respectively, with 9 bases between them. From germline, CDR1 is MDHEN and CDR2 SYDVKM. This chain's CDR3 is CASRQEGYTF. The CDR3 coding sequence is TGTGCCAGCCGACAGGAAGGCTACACCTTC.

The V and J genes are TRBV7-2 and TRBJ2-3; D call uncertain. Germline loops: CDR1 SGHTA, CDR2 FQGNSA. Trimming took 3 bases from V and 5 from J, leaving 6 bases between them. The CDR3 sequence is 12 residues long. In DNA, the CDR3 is TGTGCCAGCAGCTTTGCCCAAGATACGCAGTATTTT. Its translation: CASSFAQDTQYF. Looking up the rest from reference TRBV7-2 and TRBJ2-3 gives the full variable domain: GAGVSQSPSNKVTEKGKDVELRCDPISGHTALYWYRQSLGQGLEFLIYFQGNSAPDKSGLPSDRFSAERTGGSVSTLTIQRTQQEDSAVYLCASSFAQDTQYFGPGTRLTVL.

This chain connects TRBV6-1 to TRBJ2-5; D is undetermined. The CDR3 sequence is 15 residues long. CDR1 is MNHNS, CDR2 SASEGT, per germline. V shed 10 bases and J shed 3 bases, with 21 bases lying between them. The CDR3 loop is CATLDGFGRKETQYF. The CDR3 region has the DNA TGTGCCACCCTGGACGGGTTCGGACGGAAAGAGACCCAGTACTTC.

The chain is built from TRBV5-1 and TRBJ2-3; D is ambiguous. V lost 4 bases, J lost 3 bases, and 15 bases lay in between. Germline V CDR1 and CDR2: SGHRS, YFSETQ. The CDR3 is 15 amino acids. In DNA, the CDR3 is TGCGCCAGCAGCCTTAGCAGCACCAGGACAGATACGCAGTATTTT. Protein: CASSLSSTRTDTQYF.

In DNA, the CDR3 is TGTGCCAGCAGGGGTGGGGGGGCTAATTCACCCCTCCACTTT. The encoded protein is CASRGGGANSPLHF. V is TRBV7-2 and J is TRBJ1-6, with D tentatively TRBD1 (6 bases). Germline loops: CDR1 SGHTA, CDR2 FQGNSA. This CDR3 comprises 14 residues. V lost 6 bases to trimming and J lost 6 bases, with 12 bases between them. The variable domain in full, with the rest retrieved from reference TRBV7-2 and TRBJ1-6, is GAGVSQSPSNKVTEKGKDVELRCDPISGHTALYWYRQSLGQGLEFLIYFQGNSAPDKSGLPSDRFSAERTGGSVSTLTIQRTQQEDSAVYLCASRGGGANSPLHFGNGTRLTVT.

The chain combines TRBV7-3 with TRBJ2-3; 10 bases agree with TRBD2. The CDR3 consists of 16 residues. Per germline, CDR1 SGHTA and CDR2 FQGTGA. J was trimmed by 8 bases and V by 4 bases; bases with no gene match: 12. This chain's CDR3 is CASSSASGSRGGTQYF. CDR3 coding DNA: TGTGCCAGCAGCTCAGCTAGCGGGAGCCGCGGTGGTACGCAGTATTTT. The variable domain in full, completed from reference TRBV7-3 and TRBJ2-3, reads GAGVSQTPSNKVTEKGKYVELRCDPISGHTALYWYRQSLGQGPEFLIYFQGTGAADDSGLPNDRFFAVRPEGSVSTLKIQRTERGDSAVYLCASSSASGSRGGTQYFGPGTRLTVL.

The CDR3 sequence is CASGLGPYEQYF. DNA of the CDR3: TGTGCCAGCGGGTTAGGTCCCTACGAGCAGTACTTC. The genes are TRBV27 and TRBJ2-7; unclear D gene. Deletions cut 8 bases from V and 2 bases from J, with 10 bases between. The CDR3 sequence is 12 residues long. Germline-derived CDR1 and CDR2 are MNHEY and SMNVEV (reference sequence).

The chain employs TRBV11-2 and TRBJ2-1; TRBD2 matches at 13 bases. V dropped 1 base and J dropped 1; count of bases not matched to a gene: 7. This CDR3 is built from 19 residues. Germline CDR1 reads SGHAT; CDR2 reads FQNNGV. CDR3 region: CASSLGGLAGVGSYNEQFF. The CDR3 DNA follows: TGTGCCAGCAGCTTAGGAGGACTAGCGGGAGTTGGATCCTACAATGAGCAGTTCTTC.

The CDR3 is CASSPGLARQETQYF. In DNA, the CDR3 is TGTGCCAGCAGCCCAGGACTAGCGAGGCAAGAGACCCAGTACTTC. The chain has TRBV6-5 and TRBJ2-5; 9 positions match TRBD2. Trimming took 6 bases from V and 2 from J; bases not matched to a gene: 7. Germline CDR1 and CDR2: MNHEY and SVGAGI. This CDR3 comprises 15 residues.

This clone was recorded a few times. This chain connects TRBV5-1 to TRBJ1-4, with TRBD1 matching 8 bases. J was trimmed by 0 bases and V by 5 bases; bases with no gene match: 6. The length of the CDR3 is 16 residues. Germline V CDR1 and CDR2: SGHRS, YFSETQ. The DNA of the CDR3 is TGCGCCAGCAGAAAGACAGGGGCATCAACTAATGAAAAACTGTTTTTT. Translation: CASRKTGASTNEKLFF.